The present TCR beta chain was sequenced within a study of blood T cell repertoires in COVID-19. At the level of the study: COVID-19 samples from acute and convalescent phases originated in the United States, Italy and Spain. Sources were T cells, B-cell-depleted T cells, or PBMCs; the material itself was cDNA or gDNA.

As handled by the study authors: Using reference gene primer amplification, nucleated cell counts were estimated. TCRdb's table, derived via immunoSEQ multiplex PCR, lists solely in-frame clones and lacks some. V, J and clone size are those of that table, while D and trimming were read from the DNA. The sample has almost 200,000 clones, about nine tenths seen once. The length of the CDR3 is 12 residues. Trimming removed 2 bases at V and 3 bases at J, with 5 bases between. Germline lookup yields CDR1 LGHDT and CDR2 YNNKEL (reference sequence). This chain joins TRBV3-1 (or the pseudogene TRBV3-2) and TRBJ2-7; the D is unclear. This clonotype originated in a woman aged 70-85 years with acute or convalescent COVID-19. Input material: peripheral blood. CDR3 nucleotide sequence: TGTGCCAGCAGCCAAACTTACTACGAGCAGTACTTC. Translation gives CASSQTYYEQYF.